The text below deals with one TCR beta chain. The data belong to a study of blood T cell repertoires in COVID-19. Study overall: The United States, Italy and Spain supplied acute and convalescent COVID-19 samples. PBMCs, B-cell-depleted T cells, or T cells were the source of the cDNA or gDNA that made up the material.

V was trimmed by 0 bases and J by 4 bases, leaving 16 bases between them. Germline loops: CDR1 SGHRS, CDR2 YFSETQ. The CDR3 has 16 residues. The authors' processing: The authors estimated nucleated cell counts from reference gene primer amplification. Only in-frame clones appear in the TCRdb table, and some are missing; sequencing was by immunoSEQ multiplex PCR. From that table come the V and J calls and clone size; the DNA was used to work out D and trimming. This table holds 250,000 or so clones, roughly 83% found once. The specimen sequenced was peripheral blood. V and J are TRBV5-1 and TRBJ1-2, with D possibly matching TRBD1 (6 bases). The clonotype was recovered from a man aged 80 or over with acute or convalescent COVID-19. CDR3 sequence (DNA): TGCGCCAGCAGCTTGGGGCACCGGGACATTTTCTATGGCTACACCTTC. Translating it yields CASSLGHRDIFYGYTF. Variable domain in full (rest from reference TRBV5-1 and TRBJ1-2): KAGVTQTPRYLIKTRGQQVTLSCSPISGHRSVSWYQQTPGQGLQFLFEYFSETQRNKGNFPGRFSGRQFSNSRSEMNVSTLELGDSALYLCASSLGHRDIFYGYTFGSGTRLTVV.